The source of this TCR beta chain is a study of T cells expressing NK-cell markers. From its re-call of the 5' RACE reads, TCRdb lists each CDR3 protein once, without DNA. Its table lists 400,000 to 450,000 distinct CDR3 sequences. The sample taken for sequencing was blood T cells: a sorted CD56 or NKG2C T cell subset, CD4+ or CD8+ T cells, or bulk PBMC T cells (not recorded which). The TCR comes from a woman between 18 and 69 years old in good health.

CDR3 loop: CASSGTGTGQKNYGYTF. V usage is TRBV28 and J usage is TRBJ1-2; lacking DNA, the TRBD1 call made by TCRdb goes unchecked. The CDR3 totals 17 residues. CDR1 and CDR2 from the germline V gene are MDHEN and SYDVKM.